Shown below are 28 T cell receptor beta chains from a single sample sequenced in a study of cytotoxic CD8 clonotypes in ibrutinib-treated CLL. Here immunoSEQ multiplex PCR was the method, and the copy in TCRdb shows in-frame clones only, minus some. The sample gives approximately 47,000 clones, 65% of which show up once; roughly 21% is in the top ten. This sample comprised PBMCs, obtained after 24 months of ibrutinib treatment. The source of these receptors is a human donor with chronic lymphocytic leukemia.

The V and J genes are TRBV19 and TRBJ1-5; 7 nucleotides match TRBD1. This CDR3 spans 14 amino acids. V dropped 9 bases and J dropped 3; count of bases not matched to a gene: 8. Looked up from germline, CDR1 is LNHDA and CDR2 is SQIVND (reference sequence). The CDR3 DNA follows: TGTGCCAGCTCAGGACAGGAGGTCAATCAGCCCCAGCATTTT. Translating it yields CASSGQEVNQPQHF.

This clone was seen once. V usage is TRBV15 and J usage is TRBJ2-3; 10 bases agree with TRBD2. J lost 6 bases, V lost 2 bases, and 8 bases had no gene match. Looked up from germline, CDR1 is LNHNV and CDR2 is YYDKDF (reference sequence). The CDR3 sequence is 16 residues long. The CDR3 DNA follows: TGTGCCACCAGCAGAACACTAGCGGGGAATGTGGATACGCAGTATTTT. It specifies CATSRTLAGNVDTQYF. Looking up the rest from reference TRBV15 and TRBJ2-3 gives the full variable domain: DAMVIQNPRYQVTQFGKPVTLSCSQTLNHNVMYWYQQKSSQAPKLLFHYYDKDFNNEADTPDNFQSRRPNTSFCFLDIRSPGLGDTAMYLCATSRTLAGNVDTQYFGPGTRLTVL.

This clone has only one observation. V gene TRBV5-1 combines with J gene TRBJ1-6, with a possible D match to TRBD1 (6 bases). Trimming took off 0 bases at V and 6 bases at J, with 19 bases between the two ends. The CDR3 extends over 18 amino acids. Germline CDR1 is SGHRS and CDR2 is YFSETQ. CDR3 sequence (DNA): TGCGCCAGCAGCTTGGACGGACAGTACCGAAACTCTAATTCACCCCTCCACTTT. Protein product: CASSLDGQYRNSNSPLHF. Complete variable domain (other parts from reference TRBV5-1 and TRBJ1-6): KAGVTQTPRYLIKTRGQQVTLSCSPISGHRSVSWYQQTPGQGLQFLFEYFSETQRNKGNFPGRFSGRQFSNSRSEMNVSTLELGDSALYLCASSLDGQYRNSNSPLHFGNGTRLTVT.

This clone was observed a few times. The chain couples TRBV7-6 to TRBJ2-1; D remains unclear. This CDR3 is built from 11 residues. V lost 2 bases and J lost 5, with 1 base in between. Germline values: CDR1 SGHVS, CDR2 FNYEAQ. The CDR3 spells CASSLNNEQFF. The CDR3 nucleotides read TGTGCCAGCAGCTTAAACAATGAGCAGTTCTTC.

The chain combines TRBV4-1 with TRBJ2-1; TRBD2 aligns across 14 bases. Trimming took 4 bases from V and 7 from J; bases not matched to a gene: 6. The germline CDR1 and CDR2 sequences are MGHRA and YSYEKL. This CDR3 is 16 amino acids long. As DNA, the CDR3 is TGCGCCAGCAGCCTATCGACTAGCGGGAGGGGGAATGAGCAGTTCTTC. This translates into CASSLSTSGRGNEQFF.

This clone was seen a single time. V usage is TRBV6-1 and J usage is TRBJ2-4; TRBD1 might be the D (6 bases). V was trimmed by 2 bases and J by 0 bases, leaving 11 bases between them. The CDR3 spans 16 residues. Germline CDR1 and CDR2: MNHNS and SASEGT. CDR3 residues: CASSETQGIAKNIQYF. The CDR3 nucleotides are TGTGCCAGCAGTGAAACACAGGGCATAGCCAAAAACATTCAGTACTTC.

This clone was picked up one time. The chain's CDR3 is CASSLGTTPGANVLTF. CDR3 in DNA: TGTGCCAGCAGCTTGGGCACAACACCTGGGGCCAACGTCCTGACTTTC. This sequence joins TRBV5-6 and TRBJ2-6; D call uncertain. V was clipped by 0 bases and J by 2 bases, with 9 bases between them. From germline, CDR1 is SGHDT and CDR2 YYEEEE. This CDR3 has 16 amino acids.

Sample share makes this clone medium-sized (0.01 to 0.1%). The chain joins TRBV6-5 to TRBJ1-4; D call uncertain. CDR1 MNHEY and CDR2 SVGAGI come from the germline V gene. The V end was cut by 5 bases, the J end by 3 bases, with 13 bases between. This CDR3 spans 15 amino acids. CDR3 amino acids: CASSPHVWANEKLFF. The CDR3 DNA sequence: TGTGCCAGCAGTCCCCATGTTTGGGCTAATGAAAAACTGTTTTTT.

The chain links TRBV19 to TRBJ2-7; D gene ambiguous. V lost 0 bases, J lost 3 bases, and 9 bases lay in between. CDR1 LNHDA and CDR2 SQIVND come from the germline V gene (reference sequence). The length of the CDR3 is 14 residues. The CDR3 sequence: CASSIDLDGYEQYF. The CDR3 region has the DNA TGTGCCAGTAGTATAGATCTCGACGGCTACGAGCAGTACTTC.

This chain connects TRBV18 to TRBJ2-3, with TRBD2 identical over 11 bases. Unmatched junction bases numbered 4, after V lost 3 bases and J lost 5 bases. Germline assignment: CDR1 KGHSH and CDR2 LQKENI. The CDR3 has 15 residues. The CDR3 region has the DNA TGTGCCAGCTCACCCGGGACTAGCGGTGTAGATACGCAGTATTTT. Its protein product is CASSPGTSGVDTQYF.

The chain has TRBV5-1 and TRBJ2-1, with 7 bases aligning to TRBD1. Germline V gene data show CDR1 as SGHRS and CDR2 as YFSETQ. This CDR3 comprises 12 residues. Trimming took 8 bases from V and 4 from J; bases not matched to a gene: 3. CDR3 region: CASGGQYNEQFF. Written as DNA, the CDR3 is TGCGCCAGTGGGGGACAGTACAATGAGCAGTTCTTC.

In its sample, this clone was seen once. The chain is built from TRBV2 and TRBJ2-1; D is possibly TRBD1 (6 bases). The V gene lost 5 bases and the J gene lost 7 bases, with 15 bases spanning the gap. The CDR3 is 14 amino acids. CDR1 and CDR2 from the germline V gene are SNHLY and FYNNEI. The chain's CDR3 is CASSYTGSRNEQFF. CDR3 sequence (DNA): TGTGCCAGCAGTTACACAGGGTCCCGGAATGAGCAGTTCTTC. The entire variable domain, with the rest obtained from reference TRBV2 and TRBJ2-1, is as follows: EPEVTQTPSHQVTQMGQEVILRCVPISNHLYFYWYRQILGQKVEFLVSFYNNEISEKSEIFDDQFSVERPDGSNFTLKIRSTKLEDSAMYFCASSYTGSRNEQFFGPGTRLTVL.

The chain couples TRBV29-1 to TRBJ2-3; 7 nucleotides align to TRBD2. CDR1 is SQVTM and CDR2 is ANQGSEA in the germline V gene. This CDR3 spans 16 amino acids. Trimming removed 6 bases from V and 1 base from J; junction bases left unmatched: 13. The CDR3 nucleotides are TGCAGCGTCCGGCGGGGGTTACCGGGCCGCACAGATACGCAGTATTTT. Its protein is CSVRRGLPGRTDTQYF.

The chain combines TRBV18 with TRBJ2-3, with 9 bases identical to TRBD2. This CDR3 spans 16 amino acids. CDR1 and CDR2 (germline): KGHSH, LQKENI. The V and J ends lost 1 base and 6 bases, in that order; junction bases with no gene match: 8. CDR3 in amino acids: CASSPLSGGAGDTQYF. CDR3 DNA sequence: TGTGCCAGCTCACCACTTAGCGGGGGAGCCGGTGATACGCAGTATTTT.

The rearrangement joins TRBV10-3 to TRBJ2-2; D could derive from TRBD1 or TRBD2 (5 bases each). The germline V gene has CDR1 ENHRY and CDR2 SYGVKD. This CDR3 is 12 amino acids long. Trimming removed 11 bases from V and 4 bases from J, with 11 bases in between. CDR3 residues: CASGPLTGELFF. CDR3 sequence (DNA): TGTGCCTCGGGACCCCTCACCGGGGAGCTGTTTTTT.

This clone was detected a few times. The CDR3 DNA is TGTGCCAGCAGCTTACCGGGAGGTCTTCCTCTCTACGAGCAGTACTTC. Protein sequence: CASSLPGGLPLYEQYF. This rearrangement joins TRBV7-8 to TRBJ2-7; 7 bases line up with TRBD2. The CDR3 loop spans 16 amino acids. V gave up 2 bases and J gave up 3 bases; unmatched junction bases: 10. Germline V lookup: CDR1 SGHVS, CDR2 FQNEAQ.

CDR3 region: CASSLFTGRGRNQPQHF. DNA of the CDR3: TGTGCCAGCAGTTTATTCACAGGTCGGGGGCGGAATCAGCCCCAGCATTTT. The chain is built from TRBV27 and TRBJ1-5, with D maybe TRBD1 (6 bases). CDR3 length: 17 amino acids. Germline V gene lookup returns CDR1 MNHEY and CDR2 SMNVEV (reference sequence). V lost 1 base to trimming and J lost 4 bases, with 17 bases between them.

The rearrangement links TRBV30 to TRBJ2-3; D not resolved. CDR3 length equals 14 residues. Trimming removed 1 base at V and 3 bases at J, with 11 bases between. CDR1 is GTSNPN, CDR2 SVGIG, per germline (reference sequence). The CDR3 DNA follows: TGTGCCTGGAGTGCGGTGGGTGGGACAGATACGCAGTATTTT. Amino acid sequence: CAWSAVGGTDTQYF.

This sequence joins TRBV7-2 and TRBJ1-2; 9 bases agree with TRBD1. Losses at the gene ends were 1 base for V and 4 bases for J; bases not matched to a gene: 1. Looked up from germline, CDR1 is SGHTA and CDR2 is FQGNSA. The CDR3 has 14 amino acids. The CDR3 DNA reads as TGTGCCAGCAGCTTAGTGGGACAGGGCTATGGCTACACCTTC. Translation gives CASSLVGQGYGYTF.

The sample holds a few counts of this clone. The chain joins TRBV23-1 to TRBJ2-2; 10 bases match TRBD1. TRBV23-1 falls under the ORF class, with uncertain function. The CDR3 sequence is 18 residues long. The ends lost 5 bases at V and 9 bases at J; junction bases unmatched: 18. The CDR3 reads CASSCDYWTGGDHRELFF. As DNA, the CDR3 is TGCGCCAGCAGTTGCGACTACTGGACAGGGGGAGACCACCGGGAGCTGTTTTTT.

The chain joins TRBV5-6 to TRBJ1-5; D uncertain. There are 15 residues in the CDR3. Per the germline V gene, CDR1 is SGHDT and CDR2 is YYEEEE. V was pared by 6 bases and J by 0 bases, with 13 bases between. Here the CDR3 DNA reads TGTGCCAGCACCTCACAAGTTTATAGCAATCAGCCCCAGCATTTT. Its protein product is CASTSQVYSNQPQHF.

This clone was detected only a few times. The rearrangement links TRBV10-2 to TRBJ2-7, with 9 bases matching TRBD1. CDR1 is WSHSY and CDR2 is SAAADI in the germline V gene. The V segment lost 5 bases and the J segment 4 bases; nucleotides outside the gene matches: 6. CDR3 length: 14 residues. The DNA for the CDR3 is TGCGCCAGCAGTTCCTCGGGACAGGGATACGAGCAGTACTTC. Protein: CASSSSGQGYEQYF.

The J gene is TRBJ2-7, the V gene TRBV18; D is unresolved. The V end lost 4 bases, the J end lost 3 bases, and 10 bases lay between the germline ends. The V gene's germline CDR1 is KGHSH and CDR2 LQKENI. The CDR3 is made up of 13 amino acids. The CDR3 coding sequence is TGTGCCAGCTCACTGGGCCCTCACTACGAGCAGTACTTC. It encodes CASSLGPHYEQYF.

This rearrangement joins TRBV19 to TRBJ1-1; D is uncertain. Trimming took 2 bases from V and 8 from J, leaving 9 bases between them. This CDR3 is 12 amino acids long. From germline, CDR1 is LNHDA and CDR2 SQIVND (reference sequence). CDR3 region: CASSIYNREAFF. CDR3 in DNA: TGTGCCAGTAGTATATATAATCGAGAAGCTTTCTTT.

This clone appeared a few times. The CDR3 DNA is TGCGCCAGCAGCTTGCTCTCGATGAACACTGAAGCTTTCTTT. It yields the protein CASSLLSMNTEAFF. The J gene is TRBJ1-1, the V gene TRBV5-1; D is uncertain. The CDR3 runs 14 residues. V shed 1 base and J shed 0 bases, with 7 bases lying between them. Germline CDR1 reads SGHRS; CDR2 reads YFSETQ.

The chain combines TRBV28 with TRBJ1-2; the match to TRBD1 covers 7 bases. Germline lookup yields CDR1 MDHEN and CDR2 SYDVKM. V trimming: 5 bases; J trimming: 4 bases; junction bases outside the gene matches: 1. The CDR3 loop spans 12 amino acids. The CDR3 is CASSDRVYGYTF. The CDR3 coding sequence is TGTGCCAGCAGTGACAGGGTCTATGGCTACACCTTC.

The V gene is TRBV2, the J gene TRBJ2-5, with 9 bases identical to TRBD1. The CDR3 runs 15 residues. Trimming took 5 bases from V and 0 from J; bases not matched to a gene: 4. Per germline, CDR1 SNHLY and CDR2 FYNNEI. The CDR3 DNA sequence: TGTGCCAGCAGTCTTTACAGGGGGCACCAAGAGACCCAGTACTTC. Translation: CASSLYRGHQETQYF.

The chain recombines TRBV7-9 with TRBJ2-5; D is perhaps TRBD1 or TRBD2 (6 bases each). Germline V lookup: CDR1 SEHNR, CDR2 FQNEAQ (reference sequence). The ends were cut back, 5 bases at V and 5 bases at J, with 21 bases in the middle. The CDR3 has 16 residues. CDR3 nucleotide sequence: TGTGCCAGCAGCCAGGGGTTGCTAGCGAGCTTTGAGACCCAGTACTTC. Residues: CASSQGLLASFETQYF.